The rows below give T cell receptor beta chains drawn from one sample of a study of response to subunit inactivated influenza vaccine. TCRdb re-called the RT-PCR reads with MiXCR, one entry per CDR3 protein. Of roughly 700,000 distinct CDR3 sequences in the sample, approximately 14% are singletons; the top ten hold 5.5% to 8%. The sample was PBMCs from blood, taken 14 to 15 days before vaccination. These receptors came from a man in his fifties who received an inactivated influenza vaccine. Each CDR3 is given with its conserved first and last residue. A D gene is named only where the DNA matches it firmly. Some rows have no size entry. The others give once, few or many, or a class for an expanded clone.

D gene,clone size,V gene,J gene,CDR3 DNA,CDR3 protein
TRBD1,few,TRBV7-6,TRBJ2-3,TGTGCCAGCAGCCGACAGGGAAGAGATACGCAGTATTTT,CASSRQGRDTQYF
-,few,TRBV20-1,TRBJ1-6,TGCAGTGCTAGGTTGTCAGCTAATTCACCCCTCCACTTT,CSARLSANSPLHF
TRBD2,-,TRBV7-6,TRBJ2-3,TGTGCCAGCAGCTTCACCCCAGCGGGGGGGGTTGATACGCAGTATTTT,CASSFTPAGGVDTQYF
-,few,TRBV24-1,TRBJ2-1,TGTGCCACCAGTGATTTCCCAGATCATGAGCAGTTCTTC,CATSDFPDHEQFF
TRBD1,-,TRBV28,TRBJ2-7,TGTGCCAGCAGCCGCGGGGCGGGACAGGTCTCCTACGAGCAGTACTTC,CASSRGAGQVSYEQYF
-,-,TRBV4-1,TRBJ1-3,TGCGCCAGCAGCCAAGATCCAGCCTCTGGCTCTGGAAACACCATATATTTT,CASSQDPASGSGNTIYF
TRBD2,-,TRBV20-1,TRBJ2-3,TGCAGTGCTAGAGACCGGGAGTTCCGGGGGGGCACAGATACGCAGTATTTT,CSARDREFRGGTDTQYF
-,few,TRBV5-1,TRBJ2-4,TGCGCCAGCAGGGGGGGACCCTATCTAGCCAAAAACATTCAGTACTTC,CASRGGPYLAKNIQYF
TRBD1,few,TRBV7-2,TRBJ1-2,TGTGCCAGCAGCAGCACAGGGGTTAACTATGGCTACACCTTC,CASSSTGVNYGYTF
TRBD2,few,TRBV20-1,TRBJ2-5,TGCAGTGCTAAGCGGGACCGGGAGACCCAGTACTTC,CSAKRDRETQYF
-,-,TRBV5-4,TRBJ2-3,TGTGCCAGCAGCTTGGATGTTAGAGATACGCAGTATTTT,CASSLDVRDTQYF
-,many,TRBV5-6,TRBJ2-6,TGTGCCAGCAGTGAATTATACTCTGGGGCCAACGTCCTGACTTTC,CASSELYSGANVLTF
-,-,TRBV20-1,TRBJ2-7,TGCAGTGCCACCGAGGGCGGCAGGCGGTACTTC,CSATEGGRRYF
TRBD1,-,TRBV29-1,TRBJ1-1,TGCAGCGTTGACGAGGGGGCGAGAGCTTTCTTT,CSVDEGARAFF
-,-,TRBV7-9,TRBJ2-1,TGTGCCTGTCAAGGCAGGGAATTGGTGCAGTTCTTC,CACQGRELVQFF
TRBD2,-,TRBV6-5,TRBJ2-4,TGTGCCAGCAGTTACCATGCGGGGGGGTTCGAAAACATTCAGTACTTC,CASSYHAGGFENIQYF
TRBD1,few,TRBV4-3,TRBJ2-7,TGCGCCAGCAGCCAAGATTTGGGACAGGGGAACGAGCAGTACTTC,CASSQDLGQGNEQYF
TRBD1,-,TRBV7-2,TRBJ1-5,TGTGCCAGCAGCTTGTCCGGGACAGGGGGAACTCAGCCCCAGCATTTT,CASSLSGTGGTQPQHF
-,-,TRBV5-5,TRBJ2-7,TGTGCCAGCAGCTGGACCGGACAGCGAACCTACGAGCAGTACTTC,CASSWTGQRTYEQYF
-,few,TRBV6-5,TRBJ2-6,TGTGCCAGCAGTTACCGCTGGGGGGCTGGGGCCAACGTCCTGACTTTC,CASSYRWGAGANVLTF
TRBD2,-,TRBV5-5,TRBJ2-5,TGTGCCAGCAGCTTGTTGCTAGCGGGGGATCCCCCTCAAGAGACCCAGTACTTC,CASSLLLAGDPPQETQYF
-,-,TRBV15,TRBJ2-1,TGTGCCACCAGCAGGGTCTGGCGGGATGAGCAGTTCTTC,CATSRVWRDEQFF
TRBD1,-,TRBV20-1,TRBJ1-6,TGCAGTGCTAGAGGACAGGGTTTGGAATCACCCCTCCACTTT,CSARGQGLESPLHF
-,-,TRBV7-9,TRBJ2-4,TGTGCCAGCAGCCCCGGTCCGCCTTGGGCCAAAAACATTCAGTACTTC,CASSPGPPWAKNIQYF
TRBD2,few,TRBV10-3,TRBJ2-5,TGTGCCACCCAAAAGTATGGTGTTTCGGTAGCGGGGGCCCAAGAGACCCAGTACTTC,CATQKYGVSVAGAQETQYF
TRBD2,-,TRBV6-1,TRBJ2-2,TGTGCCAGCAGTGAACGGGGGGGTTTCTCCGGGGAGCTGTTTTTT,CASSERGGFSGELFF
TRBD2,few,TRBV19,TRBJ2-2,TGTGCCAGCCGACTAGCGAGGGGCGTCACCGGGGAGCTGTTTTTT,CASRLARGVTGELFF
TRBD2,-,TRBV20-1,TRBJ2-5,TGCAGTCTAGCGGGGGAGCGTCAAGAGACCCAGTACTTC,CSLAGERQETQYF
TRBD1,-,TRBV2,TRBJ1-4,TGTGCCAGCAGTGATTCGGGACAGGGGTGGGAAAAACTGTTTTTT,CASSDSGQGWEKLFF
-,few,TRBV7-2,TRBJ1-1,TGTGCCAGCAGCTTAGCTTGGGGGCAGAACACTGAAGCTTTCTTT,CASSLAWGQNTEAFF
TRBD1,many,TRBV6-2/TRBV6-3,TRBJ2-7,TGTGCCAGCAGTTACTCACCGGGACAGGGTAACTCCTACGAGCAGTACTTC,CASSYSPGQGNSYEQYF
-,few,TRBV11-2,TRBJ2-1,TGTGCCAGCAGCTTTAGTGAGCAGTTCTTC,CASSFSEQFF
-,few,TRBV5-4,TRBJ2-7,TGTGCCAGCAGCTTCGGGACGGGGGCCACTTACGAGCAGTACTTC,CASSFGTGATYEQYF
-,once,TRBV7-2,TRBJ2-5,TGTGCCAGCAGCTTAGAGAATATCAGGGGTGAGACCCAGTACTTC,CASSLENIRGETQYF
-,-,TRBV28,TRBJ2-1,TGTGCCAGCAGTTCTCGCGCAGGGGCTGCTGAGCAGTTCTTC,CASSSRAGAAEQFF
TRBD1,-,TRBV28,TRBJ2-1,TGTGCCAGCAGTGATGGGACAGCCATCAATGAGCAGTTCTTC,CASSDGTAINEQFF
TRBD2,few,TRBV2,TRBJ2-1,TGTGCCAGCAGAGGGACTAGCGGGTCCTACAATGAGCAGTTCTTC,CASRGTSGSYNEQFF
TRBD2,few,TRBV7-2,TRBJ2-1,TGTGCCAGCAGGAGCGGGACCCACAATGAGCAGTTCTTC,CASRSGTHNEQFF
-,few,TRBV2,TRBJ2-1,TGTGCCGGTACTTCGGGAGCGGTCCGATACAATGAGCAGTTCTTC,CAGTSGAVRYNEQFF
-,few,TRBV18,TRBJ2-7,TGTGCCAGCTCACCACCGGGTCTTCAGGGGGGTCCTTCCTACGAGCAGTACTTC,CASSPPGLQGGPSYEQYF
-,few,TRBV2,TRBJ2-3,TGTGCCAGCAGTTCGGGGGGCCTGGCATCAAATACGCAGTATTTT,CASSSGGLASNTQYF
TRBD1,few,TRBV5-1,TRBJ1-5,TGCGCCAGCAGCCCGACGGGACAGGGCGGTCAGCCCCAGCATTTT,CASSPTGQGGQPQHF
-,-,TRBV15,TRBJ1-3,TGTGCCACCAGCAGAGACCGTGGAAACACCATATATTTT,CATSRDRGNTIYF
-,few,TRBV29-1,TRBJ2-1,TGCAGCGTTGAAGCAGGTTCTCGCGAGCAGTTCTTC,CSVEAGSREQFF
-,few,TRBV7-9,TRBJ2-3,TGTGCCAGCAGCTTAATTTGGACAACGCCAGATACGCAGTATTTT,CASSLIWTTPDTQYF
TRBD1,-,TRBV10-3,TRBJ2-1,TGTGCCATCAGTGGCCGACAGGGAAGCTCCTACAATGAGCAGTTCTTC,CAISGRQGSSYNEQFF
-,-,TRBV6-2/TRBV6-3,TRBJ2-3,TGTGCCAGCAGTCCCCCCCCATGGCGGGGGCCCGGAGATACGCAGTATTTT,CASSPPPWRGPGDTQYF
-,few,TRBV3-1,TRBJ2-7,TGTGCCAGCAGCCAAGCCCCTAATCCAAGCTCCTACGAGCAGTACTTC,CASSQAPNPSSYEQYF
TRBD2,few,TRBV6-1,TRBJ2-7,TGTGCCAGCACATCGACCGGGACTAGCCTCTACGAGCAGTACTTC,CASTSTGTSLYEQYF
-,many,TRBV15,TRBJ2-2,TGTGCCACCAGCAGAGATGATCCCGGGGAGCTGTTTTTT,CATSRDDPGELFF
-,-,TRBV9,TRBJ1-3,TGTGCCAGCAGCCCCTATCCGACAGCAGGCGGAAACACCATATATTTT,CASSPYPTAGGNTIYF
-,many,TRBV12-3/TRBV12-4,TRBJ1-5,TGTGCCAGCAGCTTAGATAGCAATCAGCCCCAGCATTTT,CASSLDSNQPQHF
-,few,TRBV4-1,TRBJ1-3,TGCGCCAGCAGCCCAGGGGTTTCTGGAAACACCATATATTTT,CASSPGVSGNTIYF
-,many,TRBV12-3/TRBV12-4,TRBJ1-5,TGTGCCAGCAGTTTCGGGGGCCTCCTGCCAAATCAGCCCCAGCATTTT,CASSFGGLLPNQPQHF
TRBD2,-,TRBV20-1,TRBJ2-7,TGCTGCGCCAGGGGCATGGCGGGAGGCGTATCCTACGAGCAGTACTTC,CCARGMAGGVSYEQYF